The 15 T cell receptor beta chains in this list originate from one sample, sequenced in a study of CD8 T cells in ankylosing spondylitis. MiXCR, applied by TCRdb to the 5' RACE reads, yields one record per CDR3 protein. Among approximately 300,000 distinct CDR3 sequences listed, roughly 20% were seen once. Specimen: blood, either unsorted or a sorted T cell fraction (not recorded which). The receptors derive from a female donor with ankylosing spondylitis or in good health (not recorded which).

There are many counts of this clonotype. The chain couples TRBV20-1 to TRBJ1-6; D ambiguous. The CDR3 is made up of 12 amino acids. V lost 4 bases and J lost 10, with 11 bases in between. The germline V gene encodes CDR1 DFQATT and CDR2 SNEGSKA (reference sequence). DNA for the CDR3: TGCAGTGCTACCACGACCGGGTCACCCCTCCACTTT. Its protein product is CSATTTGSPLHF.

The CDR3 is CASCPRGALTRNEQFF. The CDR3 DNA is TGTGCCAGCTGCCCTAGGGGAGCCTTGACGCGCAATGAGCAGTTCTTC. The chain uses TRBV6-1 and TRBJ2-1; tentatively, D is TRBD1 or TRBD2 (5 bases each). V lost 8 bases and J 6 bases, leaving 23 bases between the germline ends. The CDR3 spans 16 residues. Germline CDR1 MNHNS, CDR2 SASEGT.

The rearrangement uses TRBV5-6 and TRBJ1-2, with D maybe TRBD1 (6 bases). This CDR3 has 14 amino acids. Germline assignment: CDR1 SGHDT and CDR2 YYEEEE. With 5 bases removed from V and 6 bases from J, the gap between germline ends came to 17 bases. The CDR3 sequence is CASSPGTSRDGYTF. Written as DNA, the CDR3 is TGTGCCAGCAGTCCCGGGACATCTAGGGATGGCTACACCTTC.

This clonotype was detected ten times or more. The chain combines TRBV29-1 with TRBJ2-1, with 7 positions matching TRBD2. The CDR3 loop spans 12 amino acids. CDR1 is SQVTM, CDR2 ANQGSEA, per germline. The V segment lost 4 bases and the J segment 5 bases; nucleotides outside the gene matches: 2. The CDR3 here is CSVASGNNEQFF. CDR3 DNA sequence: TGCAGCGTTGCTAGCGGAAACAATGAGCAGTTCTTC.

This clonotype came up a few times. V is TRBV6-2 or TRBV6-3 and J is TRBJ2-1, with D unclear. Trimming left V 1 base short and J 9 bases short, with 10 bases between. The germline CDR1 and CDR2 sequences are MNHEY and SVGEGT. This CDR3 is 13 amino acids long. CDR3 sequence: CASSYYGRFEQFF. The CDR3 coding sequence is TGTGCCAGCAGTTACTACGGTCGATTTGAGCAGTTCTTC.

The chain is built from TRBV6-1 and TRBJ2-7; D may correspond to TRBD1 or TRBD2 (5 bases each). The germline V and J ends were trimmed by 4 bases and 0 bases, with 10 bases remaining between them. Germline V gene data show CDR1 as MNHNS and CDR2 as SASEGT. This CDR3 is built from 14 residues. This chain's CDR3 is CASSGRGYSYEQYF. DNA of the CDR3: TGTGCCAGCAGTGGCCGGGGCTACTCCTACGAGCAGTACTTC.

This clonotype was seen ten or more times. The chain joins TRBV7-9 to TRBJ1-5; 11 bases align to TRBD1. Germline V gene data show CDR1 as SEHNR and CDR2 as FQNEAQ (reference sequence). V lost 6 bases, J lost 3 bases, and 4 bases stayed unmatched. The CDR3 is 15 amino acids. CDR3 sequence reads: CASSLDRGPNQPQHF. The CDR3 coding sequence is TGTGCCAGCAGTTTGGACAGGGGGCCCAATCAGCCCCAGCATTTT.

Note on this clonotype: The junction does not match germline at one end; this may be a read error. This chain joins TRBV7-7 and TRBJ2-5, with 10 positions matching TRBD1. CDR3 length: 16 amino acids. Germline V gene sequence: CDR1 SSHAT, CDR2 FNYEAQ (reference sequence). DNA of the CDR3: TGTGCTAGCAGCCACTGGGGACAGGGGAGGGGAGAGACCCAGTACTTC. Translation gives CASSHWGQGRGETQYF.

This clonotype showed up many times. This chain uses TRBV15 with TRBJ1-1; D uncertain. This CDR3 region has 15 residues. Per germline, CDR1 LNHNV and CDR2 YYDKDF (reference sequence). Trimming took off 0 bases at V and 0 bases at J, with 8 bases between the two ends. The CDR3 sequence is CATSREPGMNTEAFF. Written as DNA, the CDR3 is TGTGCCACCAGCAGAGAGCCGGGGATGAACACTGAAGCTTTCTTT. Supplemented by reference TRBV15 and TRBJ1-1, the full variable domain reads DAMVIQNPRYQVTQFGKPVTLSCSQTLNHNVMYWYQQKSSQAPKLLFHYYDKDFNNEADTPDNFQSRRPNTSFCFLDIRSPGLGDTAMYLCATSREPGMNTEAFFGQGTRLTVV.

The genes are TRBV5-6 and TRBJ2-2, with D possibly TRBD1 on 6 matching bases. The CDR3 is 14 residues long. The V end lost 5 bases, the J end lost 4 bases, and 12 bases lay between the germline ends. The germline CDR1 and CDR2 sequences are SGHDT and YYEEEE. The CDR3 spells CASRAGVSTGELFF. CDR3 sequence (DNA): TGTGCCAGCAGGGCAGGGGTTTCCACCGGGGAGCTGTTTTTT. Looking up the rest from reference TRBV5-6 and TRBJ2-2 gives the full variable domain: DAGVTQSPTHLIKTRGQQVTLRCSPKSGHDTVSWYQQALGQGPQFIFQYYEEEERQRGNFPDRFSGHQFPNYSSELNVNALLLGDSALYLCASRAGVSTGELFFGEGSRLTVL.

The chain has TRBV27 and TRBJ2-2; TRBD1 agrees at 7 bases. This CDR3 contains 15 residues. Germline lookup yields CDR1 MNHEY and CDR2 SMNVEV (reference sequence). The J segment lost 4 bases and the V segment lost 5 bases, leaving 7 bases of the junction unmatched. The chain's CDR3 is CASSRTGVGTGELFF. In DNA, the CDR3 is TGTGCCAGCAGTCGCACAGGGGTTGGCACCGGGGAGCTGTTTTTT.

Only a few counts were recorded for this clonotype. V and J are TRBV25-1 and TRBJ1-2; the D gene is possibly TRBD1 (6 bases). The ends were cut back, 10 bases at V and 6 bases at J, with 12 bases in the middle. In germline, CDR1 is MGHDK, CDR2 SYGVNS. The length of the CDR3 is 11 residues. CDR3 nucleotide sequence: TGTGCCATCCTCAGGGGCAATGGCTACACCTTC. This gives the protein CAILRGNGYTF.

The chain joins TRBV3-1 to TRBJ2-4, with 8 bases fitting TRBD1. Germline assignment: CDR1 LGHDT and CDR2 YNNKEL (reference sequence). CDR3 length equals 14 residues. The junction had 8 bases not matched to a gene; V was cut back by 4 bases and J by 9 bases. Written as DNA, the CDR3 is TGTGCCAGCAGCCCGCGGACAGGGTACAGCATTCAGTACTTC. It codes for CASSPRTGYSIQYF.

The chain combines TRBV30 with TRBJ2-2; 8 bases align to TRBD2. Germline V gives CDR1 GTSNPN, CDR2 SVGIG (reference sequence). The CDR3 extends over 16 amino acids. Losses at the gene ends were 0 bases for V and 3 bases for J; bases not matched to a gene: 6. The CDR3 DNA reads TGTGCCTGGAGTGTGATAGGGCGGGGGGACACCGGGGAGCTGTTTTTT. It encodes CAWSVIGRGDTGELFF. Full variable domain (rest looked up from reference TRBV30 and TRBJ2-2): SQTIHQWPATLVQPVGSPLSLECTVEGTSNPNLYWYRQAAGRGLQLLFYSVGIGQISSEVPQNLSASRPQDRQFILSSKKLLLSDSGFYLCAWSVIGRGDTGELFFGEGSRLTVL.

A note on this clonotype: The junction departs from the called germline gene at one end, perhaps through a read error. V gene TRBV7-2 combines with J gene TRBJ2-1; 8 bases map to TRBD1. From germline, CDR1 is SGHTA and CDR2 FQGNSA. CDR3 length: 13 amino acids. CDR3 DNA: TGTGCCAACAGCTTAGACAGGGGCAATGAGCAGTTCTTC. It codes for CANSLDRGNEQFF.